The 20 T cell receptor beta chains given below trace back to one sample, sequenced in a study of blood T cell repertoires in COVID-19. The data were produced by immunoSEQ multiplex PCR, yet TCRdb's version contains in-frame clones alone and is incomplete. The sample includes under 300,000 clones, about 87% of them seen just once. Sequencing was done on a sample of PBMCs or T cells enriched from blood (not recorded which). All receptors derive from a woman aged 45-65 years who had recovered from COVID-19.

Comments on this clone: The junction departs from the called germline gene at one end, perhaps through a read error. The chain joins TRBV7-2 to TRBJ2-2; 11 nucleotides match TRBD2. Germline CDR1 SGHTA, CDR2 FQGNSA. The CDR3 runs to 15 residues. CDR3 sequence: CASSVAGGYTGELFF. The CDR3 DNA reads as TGTGCCAGCAGCGTAGCGGGAGGGTACACCGGGGAGCTGTTTTTT.

The CDR3 DNA reads TGTGCCAGTAGTCAGGGCAGGCCGGGGGGCAATCAGCCCCAGCATTTT. It yields the protein CASSQGRPGGNQPQHF. The chain combines TRBV19 with TRBJ1-5; maybe TRBD1 (5 bases). This CDR3 comprises 16 residues. V lost 5 bases, J lost 2 bases, and 16 bases lay in between. Germline V gene lookup returns CDR1 LNHDA and CDR2 SQIVND (reference sequence). Variable domain in full (rest from reference TRBV19 and TRBJ1-5): DGGITQSPKYLFRKEGQNVTLSCEQNLNHDAMYWYRQDPGQGLRLIYYSQIVNDFQKGDIAEGYSVSREKKESFPLTVTSAQKNPTAFYLCASSQGRPGGNQPQHFGDGTRLSIL.

The chain combines TRBV7-3 with TRBJ2-3, with 10 bases fitting TRBD1. CDR1 is SGHTA and CDR2 is FQGTGA in the germline V gene. The V segment lost 5 bases and the J segment 6 bases; nucleotides outside the gene matches: 11. The CDR3 contains 16 residues. The chain's CDR3 is CASSRNRDRGFDTQYF. The CDR3 DNA follows: TGTGCCAGCAGCCGAAACCGGGACAGGGGTTTTGATACGCAGTATTTT. Filled out from reference TRBV7-3 and TRBJ2-3, the complete variable domain reads GAGVSQTPSNKVTEKGKYVELRCDPISGHTALYWYRQSLGQGPEFLIYFQGTGAADDSGLPNDRFFAVRPEGSVSTLKIQRTERGDSAVYLCASSRNRDRGFDTQYFGPGTRLTVL.

The rearrangement uses TRBV28 and TRBJ1-1; 9 bases line up with TRBD1. This CDR3 comprises 13 residues. Germline V lookup: CDR1 MDHEN, CDR2 SYDVKM. V shed 9 bases and J 4 bases; nucleotides not matched to a gene: 6. CDR3 amino acids: CASVQGAPTEAFF. CDR3 bases: TGTGCCAGTGTACAGGGGGCGCCCACTGAAGCTTTCTTT.

The rearrangement joins TRBV24-1 to TRBJ2-3; 9 bases agree with TRBD1. This CDR3 is built from 16 residues. CDR1 is KGHDR and CDR2 is SFDVKD in the germline V gene. The V segment lost 4 bases and the J segment 6 bases; nucleotides outside the gene matches: 10. The CDR3 DNA sequence: TGTGCCACCAGTGACGCTGGGACAGGGAAGCCGGATACGCAGTATTTT. It is translated as CATSDAGTGKPDTQYF.

The chain carries TRBV6-2 or TRBV6-3 and TRBJ1-2; tentative D call: TRBD1 (6 bases). The CDR3 sequence is 16 residues long. The V and J ends lost 2 bases and 4 bases respectively, with 17 bases between them. Germline CDR1 is MNHEY and CDR2 is SVGEGT. The CDR3 here is CASSYPKDSQGYGYTF. The CDR3 DNA reads as TGTGCCAGCAGTTACCCGAAGGATTCACAGGGCTATGGCTACACCTTC.

The V call is TRBV14, the J call TRBJ2-3; weak D call: TRBD2 (6 bases). V lost 4 bases, J lost 0 bases, and 17 bases lay in between. The germline V gene encodes CDR1 SGHDN and CDR2 FVKESK. CDR3 size: 17 residues. CDR3 in DNA: TGTGCCAGCAGCCCCCGGCCGGGACTCCAAAGCACAGATACGCAGTATTTT. Protein: CASSPRPGLQSTDTQYF.

The genes are TRBV28 and TRBJ2-2; 8 bases align to TRBD1. The ends lost 8 bases at V and 5 bases at J; junction bases unmatched: 10. The CDR3 extends over 15 amino acids. Germline loops: CDR1 MDHEN, CDR2 SYDVKM. The CDR3 spells CASASQGARTGELFF. CDR3 nucleotide sequence: TGTGCCAGCGCAAGCCAGGGGGCGAGGACCGGGGAGCTGTTTTTT.

J is TRBJ2-7 and V is TRBV18; D may be TRBD1 (6 bases). Trimming removed 4 bases from V and 2 bases from J, with 21 bases in between. This CDR3 is 17 amino acids long. CDR1 is KGHSH, CDR2 LQKENI, per germline. Here the CDR3 reads CASSRVGQGLRTYEQYF. Written as DNA, the CDR3 is TGTGCCAGCTCACGGGTTGGGCAGGGGCTACGGACCTACGAGCAGTACTTC. Supplemented by reference TRBV18 and TRBJ2-7, the full variable domain reads NAGVMQNPRHLVRRRGQEARLRCSPMKGHSHVYWYRQLPEEGLKFMVYLQKENIIDESGMPKERFSAEFPKEGPSILRIQQVVRGDSAAYFCASSRVGQGLRTYEQYFGPGTRLTVT.

This clone was counted a single time. The CDR3 nucleotides are TGTGCCAGCAGCTTAGGGCAGAAGAACACTGAAGCTTTCTTT. Translating gives CASSLGQKNTEAFF. The chain uses TRBV7-3 and TRBJ1-1, with D unclear. Germline values: CDR1 SGHTA, CDR2 FQGTGA. The V end lost 2 bases, the J end lost 1 base, and 8 bases lay between the germline ends. CDR3 size: 14 residues.

The V and J genes are TRBV18 and TRBJ1-1; 7 nucleotides line up with TRBD1. V shed 4 bases and J 1 base; nucleotides not matched to a gene: 3. Germline lookup yields CDR1 KGHSH and CDR2 LQKENI. The length of the CDR3 is 14 residues. The CDR3 bases are TGTGCCAGCTCACTGGGACAGCAGAACACTGAAGCTTTCTTT. Translating gives CASSLGQQNTEAFF.

CDR3 bases: TGTGCCAGCTCACCAAGGCTAACAGGATCCTACGAGCAGTACTTC. Its translation is CASSPRLTGSYEQYF. The J gene is TRBJ2-7, the V gene TRBV18, with D possibly being TRBD1 (5 bases). Trimming pared 2 bases from V and 1 base from J, leaving 12 bases between. Per germline, CDR1 KGHSH and CDR2 LQKENI. This CDR3 spans 15 amino acids.

V and J are TRBV6-6 and TRBJ1-5, with D maybe TRBD1 (5 bases). Looked up from germline, CDR1 is MNHNY and CDR2 is SVGAGI (reference sequence). V was cut by 5 bases and J by 2 bases, with 19 bases left in between. The CDR3 spans 17 residues. The CDR3 bases are TGTGCCAGCAGTCCCCTCGGTTACCAGGGTGGCAATCAGCCCCAGCATTTT. It translates to CASSPLGYQGGNQPQHF.

This clone was seen a handful of times. The chain joins TRBV10-3 to TRBJ1-3; TRBD1 matches at 8 bases. Germline V gives CDR1 ENHRY, CDR2 SYGVKD. V lost 8 bases to trimming and J lost 0 bases; unmatched junction nucleotides: 6. The CDR3 loop spans 15 amino acids. The DNA for the CDR3 is TGTGCCATCGGGGGACAGGCCGTCTCTGGAAACACCATATATTTT. As protein: CAIGGQAVSGNTIYF.

The genes are TRBV28 and TRBJ1-4; D ambiguous. The CDR3 extends over 12 amino acids. V lost 5 bases and J 9 bases, leaving 10 bases between the germline ends. Germline-derived CDR1 and CDR2 are MDHEN and SYDVKM. DNA of the CDR3: TGTGCCAGCAGTATCACACGTCAAAAACTGTTTTTT. Translating it yields CASSITRQKLFF.

The J gene is TRBJ2-7, the V gene TRBV6-5; TRBD2 is a possible D gene (6 bases). V lost 2 bases to trimming and J lost 3 bases, with 11 bases between them. The CDR3 totals 14 residues. The germline gives CDR1 MNHEY, CDR2 SVGAGI. The CDR3 region has the DNA TGTGCCAGCAGTTACCGTTGGAGGGACTACGAGCAGTACTTC. Amino acids: CASSYRWRDYEQYF.

The genes are TRBV28 and TRBJ1-2; D possibly corresponds to TRBD1 (5 bases). This CDR3 spans 16 amino acids. CDR1 is MDHEN, CDR2 SYDVKM, per germline. Trimming left V 5 bases short and J 6 bases short, with 22 bases between. CDR3 nucleotide sequence: TGTGCCAGCAGTAGGTCCAAGGCAGGGCTACTGGATGGCTACACCTTC. It codes for CASSRSKAGLLDGYTF.

The chain joins TRBV6-5 to TRBJ1-3; 7 bases match TRBD1. V dropped 7 bases and J dropped 4; count of bases not matched to a gene: 7. Germline V gene data show CDR1 as MNHEY and CDR2 as SVGAGI. CDR3 length: 14 amino acids. CDR3 bases: TGTGCCAGCATCGACAGGGCGGCGGGAAACACCATATATTTT. Amino acid sequence: CASIDRAAGNTIYF.

DNA for the CDR3: TGTGCCAGCAGTTACTCGCAGGGGTTCGGGGGCTACACCTTC. Protein product: CASSYSQGFGGYTF. This chain connects TRBV6-5 to TRBJ1-2, with a tentative D call TRBD1 (6 bases). V lost 0 bases and J lost 8, with 13 bases in between. The CDR3 sequence is 14 residues long. CDR1 is MNHEY and CDR2 is SVGAGI in the germline V gene.

The chain is built from TRBV10-1 and TRBJ1-6; 8 positions match TRBD1. CDR1 is WNHNN and CDR2 is SYGVQD in the germline V gene (reference sequence). This CDR3 has 14 residues. After removal of 4 bases from V and 5 bases from J, the junction contained 1 base not matched to a gene. In DNA form, the CDR3 reads TGCGCCAGCAGTGGGGGACAGGATAATTCACCCCTCCACTTT. Residues: CASSGGQDNSPLHF.